This note documents a single T cell receptor (beta chain) sequence. These data originate in a study of technical replicates of blood from a handful of donors. The data were produced by immunoSEQ multiplex PCR, yet TCRdb's version contains in-frame clones alone and is incomplete. The sample consists of fewer than 85,000 clones, over 85% of them appearing once. The CDR3 runs 16 residues. Looked up from germline, CDR1 is SGHTA and CDR2 is FQGTGA. The V segment lost 6 bases and the J segment 6 bases; nucleotides outside the gene matches: 13. Material: T cells isolated from PBMCs. This receptor was identified in a human donor in good health. This chain uses TRBV7-3 with TRBJ2-3, with 9 bases fitting TRBD2. CDR3 bases: TGTGCCAGCAGTCCCGGGACTAGCCCCCTTGGCGATACGCAGTATTTT. Translation gives CASSPGTSPLGDTQYF.